Each of the 27 T cell receptor beta chains below was sequenced from the same sample in a study of T cells in tuberculosis listed by TCRdb under 2018. The library was produced with the immunoSEQ multiplex PCR assay. TCRdb took over this immuneACCESS table, retaining in-frame rearrangements with V and J assigned. Such tables are incomplete; in checked studies, under half of the missing clones stem from an unresolved V gene, and the remainder is unexplained. The sample table contains approximately 10,000 clones; only one count was recorded for about 93% of them. The ten most abundant clones make up 10% to 15% of the sample. Sequenced input: PBMCs. Receptors originate from an adult with tuberculosis.

The chain recombines TRBV6-5 with TRBJ1-4, with TRBD1 matching over 7 bases. Germline CDR1 and CDR2: MNHEY and SVGAGI. The CDR3 sequence is 16 residues long. Unmatched junction bases numbered 9, after V lost 1 base and J lost 7 bases. The CDR3 is CASSYLRGLSLEKLFF. CDR3 in DNA: TGTGCCAGCAGTTACTTGAGGGGGCTATCGCTTGAAAAACTGTTTTTT.

The chain couples TRBV10-3 to TRBJ2-7; no reliable D call. The CDR3 covers 14 residues. Trimming removed 6 bases at V and 0 bases at J, with 12 bases between. Germline CDR1 reads ENHRY; CDR2 reads SYGVKD. The CDR3 loop reads CAIRAASSSYEQYF. The CDR3 region has the DNA TGTGCCATCAGGGCCGCGTCTAGCTCCTACGAGCAGTACTTC.

The chain couples TRBV9 to TRBJ1-2, with TRBD1 matching over 10 bases. The germline V gene encodes CDR1 SGDLS and CDR2 YYNGEE. This CDR3 has 13 amino acids. V trimming: 8 bases; J trimming: 8 bases; junction bases outside the gene matches: 9. The CDR3 DNA sequence: TGTGCCAGTGCGTACGGGACAGGGGTCGGCTACACCTTC. Its protein product is CASAYGTGVGYTF. Full variable domain (outside the CDR3, taken from reference TRBV9 and TRBJ1-2): DSGVTQTPKHLITATGQRVTLRCSPRSGDLSVYWYQQSLDQGLQFLIQYYNGEERAKGNILERFSAQQFPDLHSELNLSSLELGDSALYFCASAYGTGVGYTFGSGTRLTVV.

This chain joins TRBV6-4 and TRBJ2-1; TRBD2 aligns across 13 bases. In germline, CDR1 is MRHNA, CDR2 SNTAGT. The CDR3 is 16 residues long. Trimming at V came to 6 bases and at J to 9 bases, leaving 11 bases not matched to a gene. The CDR3 sequence is CASRGHGTSGTGEQFF. The CDR3 DNA sequence: TGTGCCAGCAGGGGACACGGGACTAGCGGGACTGGTGAGCAGTTCTTC.

This chain uses TRBV6-4 with TRBJ2-2, with TRBD2 identical over 7 bases. After removal of 3 bases from V and 5 bases from J, the junction contained 6 bases not matched to a gene. Germline CDR1 is MRHNA and CDR2 is SNTAGT. The length of the CDR3 is 15 residues. CDR3 sequence reads: CASSEASGETGELFF. CDR3 sequence (DNA): TGTGCCAGCAGTGAGGCTAGCGGAGAGACCGGGGAGCTGTTTTTT.

The rearrangement joins TRBV2 to TRBJ1-2; D remains ambiguous. Germline V gene data show CDR1 as SNHLY and CDR2 as FYNNEI. The V end lost 3 bases, the J end lost 5 bases, and 13 bases lay between the germline ends. This CDR3 region has 14 residues. CDR3 DNA: TGTGCCAGCAGTGAGGAGGGCCAGAGGTATGGCTACACCTTC. This sequence encodes CASSEEGQRYGYTF.

The chain has TRBV5-4 and TRBJ1-3; 7 bases fit TRBD1. J was trimmed by 4 bases and V by 4 bases; bases with no gene match: 5. Per germline, CDR1 SGHNT and CDR2 YYREEE (reference sequence). CDR3 length equals 14 residues. CDR3 sequence: CASSAGQQGNTIYF. CDR3 coding DNA: TGTGCCAGCAGCGCGGGACAGCAAGGAAACACCATATATTTT.

The J gene is TRBJ2-1, the V gene TRBV2; TRBD2 matches at 10 bases. Germline lookup yields CDR1 SNHLY and CDR2 FYNNEI. The CDR3 extends over 17 amino acids. The trim removed 0 bases at V and 8 bases at J, leaving 10 bases unmatched. The DNA of the CDR3 is TGTGCCAGCAGTGAAGCGCAGTGGCTAGCGGGAGAGGATGAGCAGTTCTTC. This encodes CASSEAQWLAGEDEQFF. The entire variable domain, with the rest obtained from reference TRBV2 and TRBJ2-1, is as follows: EPEVTQTPSHQVTQMGQEVILRCVPISNHLYFYWYRQILGQKVEFLVSFYNNEISEKSEIFDDQFSVERPDGSNFTLKIRSTKLEDSAMYFCASSEAQWLAGEDEQFFGPGTRLTVL.

This chain connects TRBV27 to TRBJ2-7, with TRBD1 matching 7 bases. Trimming took 7 bases from V and 2 from J; bases not matched to a gene: 8. The CDR3 loop spans 14 amino acids. Germline lookup yields CDR1 MNHEY and CDR2 SMNVEV (reference sequence). The CDR3, as DNA: TGTGCCAGCAACAAACAGGGGACCGCCTACGAGCAGTACTTC. It yields the protein CASNKQGTAYEQYF.

In this sample, this clone turned up once. This chain connects TRBV5-4 to TRBJ2-2, with D possibly matching TRBD1 (5 bases). CDR3 size: 14 residues. Germline V CDR1 and CDR2: SGHNT, YYREEE (reference sequence). Trimming cost V 0 bases and J 4 bases, with 7 bases left between them. The CDR3 reads CASSLAGITGELFF. CDR3 coding DNA: TGTGCCAGCAGCTTGGCAGGGATCACCGGGGAGCTGTTTTTT.

The chain carries TRBV29-1 and TRBJ1-2; TRBD1 might be the D (6 bases). The V gene lost 7 bases and the J gene lost 7 bases, with 13 bases spanning the gap. This CDR3 contains 11 residues. CDR1 SQVTM and CDR2 ANQGSEA come from the germline V gene. The CDR3 reads CSDKQGTGYTF. The CDR3 DNA reads as TGCAGCGACAAACAGGGAACTGGCTACACCTTC.

V and J are TRBV30 and TRBJ2-2; the D gene is possibly TRBD2 (6 bases). The CDR3 spans 14 residues. The V gene's germline CDR1 is GTSNPN and CDR2 SVGIG (reference sequence). Trimming removed 0 bases at V and 5 bases at J, with 10 bases between. This CDR3 reads CAWSVRGGTGELFF. DNA for the CDR3: TGTGCCTGGAGTGTACGAGGAGGGACCGGGGAGCTGTTTTTT.

The chain couples TRBV2 to TRBJ2-3; the match to TRBD2 covers 9 bases. The CDR3 covers 14 residues. The ends lost 4 bases at V and 2 bases at J; junction bases unmatched: 1. From germline, CDR1 is SNHLY and CDR2 FYNNEI. The CDR3 DNA sequence: TGTGCCAGCAGTGCTAGCGGGGCCACAGATACGCAGTATTTT. Its translation is CASSASGATDTQYF.

The V and J genes are TRBV7-8 and TRBJ2-7; tentatively, D is TRBD1 (5 bases). Germline loops: CDR1 SGHVS, CDR2 FQNEAQ. Deletions cut 1 base from V and 3 bases from J, with 10 bases between. The CDR3 length is 14 residues. The CDR3: CASSLGQGGYEQYF. Here the CDR3 DNA reads TGTGCCAGCAGCTTAGGTCAGGGCGGCTACGAGCAGTACTTC.

The chain is built from TRBV7-7 and TRBJ2-1; no firm D call. In germline, CDR1 is SSHAT, CDR2 FNYEAQ (reference sequence). The ends were cut back, 5 bases at V and 9 bases at J, with 14 bases in the middle. This CDR3 has 13 residues. The CDR3 nucleotides read TGTGCCAGCAGCGTTAATGTGGTCGGTGAGCAGTTCTTC. This translates into CASSVNVVGEQFF. Using reference TRBV7-7 and TRBJ2-1 for the parts outside the CDR3, the full variable domain is GAGVSQSPRYKVTKRGQDVTLRCDPISSHATLYWYQQALGQGPEFLTYFNYEAQPDKSGLPSDRFSAERPEGSISTLTIQRTEQRDSAMYRCASSVNVVGEQFFGPGTRLTVL.

V usage is TRBV5-5 and J usage is TRBJ2-4; 8 nucleotides align to TRBD2. Germline loops: CDR1 SGHKS, CDR2 YYEKEE (reference sequence). The CDR3 consists of 15 residues. V trimming: 2 bases; J trimming: 6 bases; junction bases outside the gene matches: 7. Written as DNA, the CDR3 is TGTGCCAGCAGCTTTGTTCCGGGACTAGGAAACATTCAGTACTTC. The encoded protein is CASSFVPGLGNIQYF. Full variable domain (missing parts from reference TRBV5-5 and TRBJ2-4): DAGVTQSPTHLIKTRGQQVTLRCSPISGHKSVSWYQQVLGQGPQFIFQYYEKEERGRGNFPDRFSARQFPNYSSELNVNALLLGDSALYLCASSFVPGLGNIQYFGAGTRLSVL.

This chain links TRBV6-1 with TRBJ2-7; D perhaps matches TRBD2 (6 bases). In germline, CDR1 is MNHNS, CDR2 SASEGT. V was trimmed by 1 base and J by 2 bases, leaving 9 bases between them. This CDR3 contains 14 residues. Here the CDR3 reads CASSEVRGPYEQYF. The CDR3 DNA reads TGTGCCAGCAGTGAAGTGCGGGGACCCTACGAGCAGTACTTC.

The rearrangement links TRBV30 to TRBJ1-5; possible D gene TRBD1, 6 bases. Germline assignment: CDR1 GTSNPN and CDR2 SVGIG (reference sequence). This CDR3 has 13 residues. Trimming took 2 bases from V and 4 from J, leaving 9 bases between them. The CDR3 sequence: CAWSKGENQPQHF. As DNA, the CDR3 is TGTGCCTGGAGTAAGGGGGAAAATCAGCCCCAGCATTTT.

The rearrangement links TRBV4-1 to TRBJ2-7; TRBD2 might be the D (5 bases). CDR3 length: 16 amino acids. Germline assignment: CDR1 MGHRA and CDR2 YSYEKL. Trimming pared 1 base from V and 5 bases from J, leaving 18 bases between. This chain's CDR3 is CASSQVDLLVSHEQYF. The CDR3 nucleotides read TGCGCCAGCAGCCAAGTCGACCTACTAGTTTCCCACGAGCAGTACTTC.

The genes are TRBV30 and TRBJ2-4, with 8 bases fitting TRBD1. The germline CDR1 and CDR2 sequences are GTSNPN and SVGIG (reference sequence). CDR3 length: 16 residues. With V trimmed by 1 base and J by 1 base, 6 bases remained unmatched. The CDR3 is CAWSGPDRGAKNIQYF. CDR3 in DNA: TGTGCCTGGAGTGGGCCTGACAGGGGTGCCAAAAACATTCAGTACTTC.

The chain couples TRBV18 to TRBJ2-7; the D gene is possibly TRBD2 (6 bases). The CDR3 loop spans 14 amino acids. From germline, CDR1 is KGHSH and CDR2 LQKENI. Trimming took off 3 bases at V and 1 base at J, with 10 bases between the two ends. The CDR3, as DNA: TGTGCCAGCTCACCCGGGACTGGGTCCTACGAGCAGTACTTC. Translation gives CASSPGTGSYEQYF.

This chain uses TRBV15 with TRBJ1-2, with a tentative D call TRBD1 (6 bases). This CDR3 is built from 15 residues. Germline V gives CDR1 LNHNV, CDR2 YYDKDF (reference sequence). Trimming stripped 1 base from V and 0 bases from J, with 9 bases between. The chain's CDR3 is CATSRVWGPNYGYTF. Written as DNA, the CDR3 is TGTGCCACCAGCAGAGTATGGGGGCCTAACTATGGCTACACCTTC.

This chain connects TRBV11-2 to TRBJ2-4; 8 bases are shared with TRBD1. The junction had 5 bases not matched to a gene; V was cut back by 3 bases and J by 7 bases. The CDR3 spans 14 residues. Germline assignment: CDR1 SGHAT and CDR2 FQNNGV. CDR3 in amino acids: CASSFDRGGNIQYF. The CDR3 DNA is TGTGCCAGCAGCTTCGACAGGGGTGGGAACATTCAGTACTTC. The variable domain in full, completed from reference TRBV11-2 and TRBJ2-4, reads EAGVAQSPRYKIIEKRQSVAFWCNPISGHATLYWYQQILGQGPKLLIQFQNNGVVDDSQLPKDRFSAERLKGVDSTLKIQPAKLEDSAVYLCASSFDRGGNIQYFGAGTRLSVL.

The chain uses TRBV7-9 and TRBJ2-3; a possible D gene is TRBD2 (5 bases). The CDR3 spans 14 residues. Germline values: CDR1 SEHNR, CDR2 FQNEAQ (reference sequence). V was cut by 2 bases and J by 3 bases, with 9 bases left in between. The CDR3, as DNA: TGTGCCAGCAGCTTACGGGGTCAAACAGATACGCAGTATTTT. Translating it yields CASSLRGQTDTQYF.

The chain employs TRBV6-8 and TRBJ2-1; TRBD2 matches at 13 bases. V lost 6 bases to trimming and J lost 10 bases; unmatched junction nucleotides: 12. The CDR3 totals 16 residues. The germline gives CDR1 MNHGY, CDR2 SAAAGT. CDR3 DNA: TGTGCCAGCAGGTCCAAGACTAGCGGGAGGCGGGCAGAGCAGTTCTTC. Its translation: CASRSKTSGRRAEQFF.

The chain recombines TRBV7-9 with TRBJ1-2, with unresolved D. Germline V gives CDR1 SEHNR, CDR2 FQNEAQ (reference sequence). Trimming removed 4 bases from V and 5 bases from J, with 14 bases in between. This CDR3 is built from 14 residues. Written as DNA, the CDR3 is TGTGCCAGCAGCTCCCTCGATCTGGCTTATGGCTACACCTTC. Its protein product is CASSSLDLAYGYTF.

This clone has just one count. The genes are TRBV4-1 and TRBJ2-1; D not certain. V was clipped by 0 bases and J by 0 bases, with 12 bases between them. The CDR3 runs 17 residues. CDR1 is MGHRA, CDR2 YSYEKL, per germline. The CDR3 here is CASSQDPRLSSYNEQFF. CDR3 in DNA: TGCGCCAGCAGCCAAGATCCACGACTGAGCTCCTACAATGAGCAGTTCTTC.